The 11 T cell receptor beta chains presented below share a single source sample, sequenced in a study of shared clonotypes between healthy human individuals. Measured with immunoSEQ multiplex PCR; TCRdb has only the in-frame clones, and not every one. The sample consists of about 1,500,000 clones, approximately 96% of them appearing once. Sequenced input: naive CD4+ T cells sorted from blood. The sample's subset: CD45RA+ positively selected. These receptors were obtained from a man aged 30-40 years in good health.

The chain carries TRBV5-1 and TRBJ2-3, with TRBD1 matching over 8 bases. Germline V gives CDR1 SGHRS, CDR2 YFSETQ. This CDR3 is 14 amino acids long. V shed 5 bases and J 5 bases; nucleotides not matched to a gene: 7. The DNA for the CDR3 is TGCGCCAGCAGTGGCCAGGGGGCGGGAGATACGCAGTATTTT. Its translation: CASSGQGAGDTQYF.

V and J are TRBV2 and TRBJ2-2; TRBD1 is a possible D gene (6 bases). The CDR3 consists of 14 residues. Trimming took 7 bases from V and 6 from J, leaving 15 bases between them. From germline, CDR1 is SNHLY and CDR2 FYNNEI. The DNA of the CDR3 is TGTGCCAGCACCATAAGGGGGATTTCCGGGGAGCTGTTTTTT. This gives the protein CASTIRGISGELFF.

The rearrangement joins TRBV9 to TRBJ2-3, with TRBD1 as a possible D gene (5 bases). CDR3 length: 14 residues. In germline, CDR1 is SGDLS, CDR2 YYNGEE. V was trimmed by 4 bases and J by 2 bases, leaving 11 bases between them. This chain's CDR3 is CASSWTSNTDTQYF. The CDR3 nucleotides are TGTGCCAGCAGCTGGACATCGAACACAGATACGCAGTATTTT.

The rearrangement joins TRBV4-1 to TRBJ2-7; 9 nucleotides agree with TRBD1. Looked up from germline, CDR1 is MGHRA and CDR2 is YSYEKL. V dropped 4 bases and J dropped 6; count of bases not matched to a gene: 7. The CDR3 consists of 14 residues. CDR3 loop: CASSRPGQGGEQYF. The CDR3 nucleotides are TGCGCCAGCAGCCGCCCGGGACAGGGAGGCGAGCAGTACTTC.

This clone was observed a handful of times. This chain uses TRBV7-2 with TRBJ1-2, with D uncertain. Trimming took off 3 bases at V and 5 bases at J, with 7 bases between the two ends. Germline V lookup: CDR1 SGHTA, CDR2 FQGNSA. The CDR3 contains 12 residues. In nucleotides, the CDR3 is TGTGCCAGCAGCTTTTCCACATATGGCTACACCTTC. Translated: CASSFSTYGYTF.

The count of this clone is one. This rearrangement joins TRBV7-3 to TRBJ2-3; D unresolved. Trimming left V 5 bases short and J 3 bases short, with 9 bases between. This CDR3 contains 13 residues. Germline CDR1 SGHTA, CDR2 FQGTGA. The CDR3 reads CASSRHETDTQYF. CDR3 DNA: TGTGCCAGCAGCCGACATGAAACAGATACGCAGTATTTT.

V usage is TRBV28 and J usage is TRBJ1-3; D unclear. Trimming left V 5 bases short and J 4 bases short, with 15 bases between. CDR1 and CDR2 (germline): MDHEN, SYDVKM. The CDR3 is made up of 15 amino acids. CDR3 sequence (DNA): TGTGCCAGCAGTCCTCCCGGGGTTTCCGGAAACACCATATATTTT. Its protein product is CASSPPGVSGNTIYF.

The chain carries TRBV10-3 and TRBJ2-2, with unresolved D. V was cut by 2 bases and J by 1 base, with 8 bases left in between. The CDR3 runs to 15 residues. CDR1 is ENHRY, CDR2 SYGVKD, per germline. Here the CDR3 DNA reads TGTGCCATCAGTGAGGGACGGAAGAACACCGGGGAGCTGTTTTTT. This translates into CAISEGRKNTGELFF.

This chain connects TRBV18 to TRBJ2-7; maybe TRBD1 (5 bases). With 0 bases removed from V and 2 bases from J, the gap between germline ends came to 5 bases. The CDR3 consists of 13 residues. Germline CDR1 is KGHSH and CDR2 is LQKENI. The CDR3, as DNA: TGTGCCAGCTCACCACCGGACACCTACGAGCAGTACTTC. Translating it yields CASSPPDTYEQYF.

The chain uses TRBV18 and TRBJ1-5, with D possibly matching TRBD1 (5 bases). The germline V and J ends were trimmed by 0 bases and 2 bases, with 11 bases remaining between them. This CDR3 has 16 amino acids. Germline assignment: CDR1 KGHSH and CDR2 LQKENI. Written as DNA, the CDR3 is TGTGCCAGCTCACCACCGCCAGGGAGGGGCAATCAGCCCCAGCATTTT. This codes for CASSPPPGRGNQPQHF.

This rearrangement joins TRBV5-1 to TRBJ1-2, with D tentatively TRBD1 (6 bases). Germline values: CDR1 SGHRS, CDR2 YFSETQ. The CDR3 runs to 13 residues. Between the trimmed V and J ends, which lost 4 bases and 4 bases, there was a span of 11 bases. The DNA for the CDR3 is TGCGCCAGCAGCCCCGGGACAAGCTATGGCTACACCTTC. Its translation: CASSPGTSYGYTF. Complete variable domain (other parts from reference TRBV5-1 and TRBJ1-2): KAGVTQTPRYLIKTRGQQVTLSCSPISGHRSVSWYQQTPGQGLQFLFEYFSETQRNKGNFPGRFSGRQFSNSRSEMNVSTLELGDSALYLCASSPGTSYGYTFGSGTRLTVV.